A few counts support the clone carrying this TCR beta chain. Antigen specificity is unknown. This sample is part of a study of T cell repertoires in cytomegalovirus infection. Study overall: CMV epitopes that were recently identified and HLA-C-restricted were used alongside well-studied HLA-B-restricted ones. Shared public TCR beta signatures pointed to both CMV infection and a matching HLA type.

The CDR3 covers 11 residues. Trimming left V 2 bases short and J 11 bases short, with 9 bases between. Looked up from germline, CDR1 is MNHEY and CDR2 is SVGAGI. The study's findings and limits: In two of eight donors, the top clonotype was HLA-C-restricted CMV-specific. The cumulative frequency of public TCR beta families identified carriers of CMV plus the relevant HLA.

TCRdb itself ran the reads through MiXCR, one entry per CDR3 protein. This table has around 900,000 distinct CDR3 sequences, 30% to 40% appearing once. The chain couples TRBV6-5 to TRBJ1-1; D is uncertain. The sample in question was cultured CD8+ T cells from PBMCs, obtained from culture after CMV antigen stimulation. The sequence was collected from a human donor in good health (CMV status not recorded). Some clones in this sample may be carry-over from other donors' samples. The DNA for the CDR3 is TGTGCCAGCAGTTACGAATGGCGGGCTTTCTTT. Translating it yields CASSYEWRAFF.